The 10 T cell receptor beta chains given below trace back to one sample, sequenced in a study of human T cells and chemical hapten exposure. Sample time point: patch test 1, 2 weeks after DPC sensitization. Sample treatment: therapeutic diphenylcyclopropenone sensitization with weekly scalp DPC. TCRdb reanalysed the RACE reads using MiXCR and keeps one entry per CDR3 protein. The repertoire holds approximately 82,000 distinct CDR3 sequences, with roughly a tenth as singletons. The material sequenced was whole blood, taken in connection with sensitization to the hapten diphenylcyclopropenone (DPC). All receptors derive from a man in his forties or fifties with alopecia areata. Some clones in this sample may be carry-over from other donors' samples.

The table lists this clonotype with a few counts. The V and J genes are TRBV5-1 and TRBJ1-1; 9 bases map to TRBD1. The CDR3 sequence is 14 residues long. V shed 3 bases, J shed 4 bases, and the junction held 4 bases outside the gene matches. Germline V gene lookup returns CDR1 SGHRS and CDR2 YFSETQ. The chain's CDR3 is CASSYGQGTTEAFF. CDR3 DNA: TGCGCCAGCAGCTATGGACAGGGGACCACTGAAGCTTTCTTT.

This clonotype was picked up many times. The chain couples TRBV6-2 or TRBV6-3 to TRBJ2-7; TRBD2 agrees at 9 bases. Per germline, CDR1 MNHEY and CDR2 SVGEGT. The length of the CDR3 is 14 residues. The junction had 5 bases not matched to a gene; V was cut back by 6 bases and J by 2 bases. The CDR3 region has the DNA TGTGCCAGCAGCCGGACTAGCGTTCCCTACGAGCAGTACGTC. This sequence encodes CASSRTSVPYEQYV.

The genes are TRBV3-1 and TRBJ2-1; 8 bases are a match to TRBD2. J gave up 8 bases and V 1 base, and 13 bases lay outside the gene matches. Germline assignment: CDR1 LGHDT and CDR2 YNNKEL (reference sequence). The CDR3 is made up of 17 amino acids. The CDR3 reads CASSQGLAGLTWDEQFF. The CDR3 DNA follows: TGTGCCAGCAGCCAAGGTCTAGCGGGCCTCACATGGGATGAGCAGTTCTTC.

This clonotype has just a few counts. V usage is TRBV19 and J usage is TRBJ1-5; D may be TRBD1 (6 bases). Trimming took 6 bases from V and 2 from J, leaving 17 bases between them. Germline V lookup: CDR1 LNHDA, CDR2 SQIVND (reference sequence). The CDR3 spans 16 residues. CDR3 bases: TGTGCCAGTAGCCTTCCGGGGACAATGGGCAATCAGCCCCAGCATTTT. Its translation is CASSLPGTMGNQPQHF.

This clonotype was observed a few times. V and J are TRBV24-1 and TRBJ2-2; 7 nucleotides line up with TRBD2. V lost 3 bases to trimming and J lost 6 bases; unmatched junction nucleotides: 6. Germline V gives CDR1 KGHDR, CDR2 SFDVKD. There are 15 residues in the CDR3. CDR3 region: CATSDRALAAGELFF. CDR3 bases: TGTGCCACCAGTGATCGAGCCCTAGCGGCCGGGGAGCTGTTTTTT.

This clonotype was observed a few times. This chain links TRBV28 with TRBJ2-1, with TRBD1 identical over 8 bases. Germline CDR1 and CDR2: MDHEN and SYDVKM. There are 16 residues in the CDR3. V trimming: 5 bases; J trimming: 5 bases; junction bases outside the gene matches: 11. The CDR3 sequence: CASSAPGQGVNNEQFF. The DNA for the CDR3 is TGTGCCAGCAGTGCCCCCGGACAGGGAGTAAACAATGAGCAGTTCTTC.

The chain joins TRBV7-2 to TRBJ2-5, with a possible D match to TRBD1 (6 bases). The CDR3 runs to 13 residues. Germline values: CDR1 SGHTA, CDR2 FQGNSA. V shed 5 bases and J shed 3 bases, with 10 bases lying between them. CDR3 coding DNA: TGTGCCAGCAGCCCGAACAGGGAAGAGACCCAGTACTTC. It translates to CASSPNREETQYF.

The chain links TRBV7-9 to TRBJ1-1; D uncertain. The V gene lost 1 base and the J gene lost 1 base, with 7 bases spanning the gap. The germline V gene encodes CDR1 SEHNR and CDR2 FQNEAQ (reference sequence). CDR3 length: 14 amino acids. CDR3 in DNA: TGTGCCAGCAGCTTAGAGGGCCGGAACACTGAAGCTTTCTTT. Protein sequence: CASSLEGRNTEAFF.

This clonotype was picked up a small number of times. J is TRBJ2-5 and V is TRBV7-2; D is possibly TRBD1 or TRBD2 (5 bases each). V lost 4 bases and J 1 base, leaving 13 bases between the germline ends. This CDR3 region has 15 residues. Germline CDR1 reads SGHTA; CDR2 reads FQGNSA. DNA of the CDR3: TGTGCCAGCAGCTCAGGTCTGGGACCCCAAGAGACCCAGTACTTC. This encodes CASSSGLGPQETQYF.

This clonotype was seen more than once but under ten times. CDR3 protein: CSAPRRGNENSPLHF. CDR3 DNA sequence: TGCAGTGCCCCCCGACGGGGGAACGAAAATTCACCCCTCCACTTT. The rearrangement joins TRBV20-1 to TRBJ1-6, with a weak D call TRBD1 (5 bases). The germline CDR1 and CDR2 sequences are DFQATT and SNEGSKA (reference sequence). The CDR3 runs to 15 residues. Trimming shortened V by 6 bases and J by 7 bases, and 19 bases separated the two germline ends.